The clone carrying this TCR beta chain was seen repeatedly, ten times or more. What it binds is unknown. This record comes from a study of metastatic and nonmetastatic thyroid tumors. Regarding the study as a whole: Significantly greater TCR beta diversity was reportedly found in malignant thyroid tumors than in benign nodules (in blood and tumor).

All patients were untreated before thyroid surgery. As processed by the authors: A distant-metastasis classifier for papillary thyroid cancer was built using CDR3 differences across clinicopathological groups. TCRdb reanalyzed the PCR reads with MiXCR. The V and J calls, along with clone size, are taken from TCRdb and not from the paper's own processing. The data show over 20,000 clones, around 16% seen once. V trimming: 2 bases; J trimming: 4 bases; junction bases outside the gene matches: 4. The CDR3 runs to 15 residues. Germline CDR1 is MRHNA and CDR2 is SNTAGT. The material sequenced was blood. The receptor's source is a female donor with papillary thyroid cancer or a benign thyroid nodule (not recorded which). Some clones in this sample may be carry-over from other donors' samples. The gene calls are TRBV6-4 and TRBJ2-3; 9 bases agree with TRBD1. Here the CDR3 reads CASSDGTGSSDTQYF. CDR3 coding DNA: TGTGCCAGCAGTGACGGGACAGGGTCTTCAGATACGCAGTATTTT.